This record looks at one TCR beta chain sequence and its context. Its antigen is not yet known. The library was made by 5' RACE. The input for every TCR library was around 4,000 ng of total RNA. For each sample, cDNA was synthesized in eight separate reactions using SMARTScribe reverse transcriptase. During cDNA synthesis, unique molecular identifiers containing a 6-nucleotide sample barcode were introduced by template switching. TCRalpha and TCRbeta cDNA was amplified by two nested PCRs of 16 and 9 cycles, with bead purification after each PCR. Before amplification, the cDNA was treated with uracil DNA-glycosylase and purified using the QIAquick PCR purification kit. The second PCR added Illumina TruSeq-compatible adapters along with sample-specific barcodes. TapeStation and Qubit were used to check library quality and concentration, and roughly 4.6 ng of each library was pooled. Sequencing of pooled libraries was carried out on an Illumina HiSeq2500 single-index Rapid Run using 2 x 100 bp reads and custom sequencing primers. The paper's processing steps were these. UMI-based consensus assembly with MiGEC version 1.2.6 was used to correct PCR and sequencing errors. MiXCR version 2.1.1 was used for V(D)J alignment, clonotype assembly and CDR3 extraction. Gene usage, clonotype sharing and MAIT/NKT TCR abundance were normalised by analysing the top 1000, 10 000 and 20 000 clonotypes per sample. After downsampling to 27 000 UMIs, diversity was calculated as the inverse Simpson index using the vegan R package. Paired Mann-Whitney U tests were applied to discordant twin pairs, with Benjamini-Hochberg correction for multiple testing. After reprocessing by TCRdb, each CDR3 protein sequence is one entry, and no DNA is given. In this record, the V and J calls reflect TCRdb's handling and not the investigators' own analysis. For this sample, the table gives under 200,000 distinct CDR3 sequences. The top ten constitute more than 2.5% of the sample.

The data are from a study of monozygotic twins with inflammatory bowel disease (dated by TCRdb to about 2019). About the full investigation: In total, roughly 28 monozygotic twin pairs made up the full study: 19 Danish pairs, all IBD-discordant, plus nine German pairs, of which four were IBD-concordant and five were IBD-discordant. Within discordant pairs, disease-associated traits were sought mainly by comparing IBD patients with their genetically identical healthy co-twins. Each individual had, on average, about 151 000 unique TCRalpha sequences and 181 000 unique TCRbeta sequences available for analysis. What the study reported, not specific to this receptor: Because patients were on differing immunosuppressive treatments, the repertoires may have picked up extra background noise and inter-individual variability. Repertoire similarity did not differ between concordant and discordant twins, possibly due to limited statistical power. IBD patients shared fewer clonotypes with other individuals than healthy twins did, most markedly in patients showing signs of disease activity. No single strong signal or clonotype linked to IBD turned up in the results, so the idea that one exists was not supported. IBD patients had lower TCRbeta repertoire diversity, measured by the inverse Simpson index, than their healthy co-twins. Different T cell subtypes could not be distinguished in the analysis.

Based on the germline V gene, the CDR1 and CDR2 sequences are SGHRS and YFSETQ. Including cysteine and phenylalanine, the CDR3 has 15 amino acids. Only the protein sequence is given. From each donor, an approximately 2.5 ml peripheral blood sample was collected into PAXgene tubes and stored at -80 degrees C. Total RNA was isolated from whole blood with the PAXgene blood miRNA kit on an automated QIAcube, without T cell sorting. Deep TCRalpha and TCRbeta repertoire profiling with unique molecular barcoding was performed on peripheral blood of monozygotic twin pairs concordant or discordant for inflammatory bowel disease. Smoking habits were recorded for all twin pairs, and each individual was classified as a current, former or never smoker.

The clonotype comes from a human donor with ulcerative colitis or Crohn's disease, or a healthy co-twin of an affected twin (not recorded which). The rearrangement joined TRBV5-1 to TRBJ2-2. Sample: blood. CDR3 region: CASSLLSSDTGELFF.